What follows are 21 T cell receptor beta chains derived from one specimen sequenced in a study of blood T cell repertoires in COVID-19. Assay: immunoSEQ multiplex PCR; the TCRdb copy retains only in-frame clones and omits some. The sample consists of over 250,000 clones, more than 75% of them appearing once. Sequencing was done on a sample of PBMCs or T cells enriched from blood (not recorded which). Receptors were obtained from a young woman who had recovered from COVID-19.

The rearrangement joins TRBV7-9 to TRBJ2-1, with D possibly TRBD2 on 6 matching bases. CDR1 is SEHNR, CDR2 FQNEAQ, per germline (reference sequence). V lost 5 bases, J lost 8 bases, and 13 bases lay in between. The CDR3 is made up of 13 amino acids. The CDR3, as DNA: TGTGCCAGCAGCCGAGTCCTAGCGTATGAGCAGTTCTTC. Translation gives CASSRVLAYEQFF.

This clone was seen once. This chain links TRBV11-3 with TRBJ2-7; tentative D call: TRBD2 (5 bases). Trimming removed 5 bases at V and 9 bases at J, with 32 bases between. The CDR3 extends over 18 amino acids. Germline CDR1 is SGHNT and CDR2 is YENEEA. The CDR3 sequence: CASSLFGSGDSARSGQYF. The CDR3 DNA reads as TGTGCCAGCAGCCTGTTTGGCTCGGGCGACTCCGCTCGAAGCGGGCAGTACTTC.

This clone was picked up a small number of times. The V and J genes are TRBV19 and TRBJ1-5; 9 nucleotides agree with TRBD1. The V gene end was trimmed by 10 bases and the J gene end by 6 bases; junction bases not matched to a gene: 4. The CDR3 sequence is 12 residues long. The germline V gene encodes CDR1 LNHDA and CDR2 SQIVND (reference sequence). CDR3 DNA: TGTGCCACAACAGGGGGCGGTCAGCCCCAGCATTTT. Amino acids: CATTGGGQPQHF.

V usage is TRBV27 and J usage is TRBJ1-2, with TRBD1 matching 9 bases. With V trimmed by 5 bases and J by 5 bases, 15 bases remained unmatched. Germline loops: CDR1 MNHEY, CDR2 SMNVEV (reference sequence). The CDR3 extends over 17 amino acids. CDR3 sequence: CASSNQTGGLLAYGYTF. The DNA of the CDR3 is TGTGCCAGCAGTAACCAGACAGGGGGGCTTTTGGCATATGGCTACACCTTC.

This clone has a handful of counts. This chain links TRBV7-8 with TRBJ2-7; TRBD2 is a possible D gene (5 bases). CDR3 length: 13 residues. Germline-derived CDR1 and CDR2 are SGHVS and FQNEAQ. The V and J ends lost 2 bases and 5 bases respectively, with 10 bases between them. CDR3 nucleotide sequence: TGTGCCAGCAGCTTAAGCGAGGGAAACGAGCAGTACTTC. Translated: CASSLSEGNEQYF.

The rearrangement uses TRBV4-3 and TRBJ1-5, with a possible D match to TRBD1 (6 bases). V gave up 1 base and J gave up 1 base, with 23 bases separating them. Germline CDR1 LGHNA, CDR2 YSLEER. CDR3 length equals 20 residues. CDR3 sequence: CASSQAPVGGGQGSNQPQHF. Written as DNA, the CDR3 is TGCGCCAGCAGCCAAGCCCCTGTTGGGGGCGGGCAGGGAAGCAATCAGCCCCAGCATTTT.

This chain uses TRBV30 with TRBJ2-3, with TRBD2 identical over 8 bases. CDR1 is GTSNPN and CDR2 is SVGIG in the germline V gene (reference sequence). V was pared by 0 bases and J by 5 bases, with 4 bases of the junction left unmatched. This CDR3 contains 14 residues. Here the CDR3 DNA reads TGTGCCTGGAGTGTACCCGGGGGGGGAGATACGCAGTATTTT. Protein product: CAWSVPGGGDTQYF.

This clone is medium-sized. V gene TRBV7-9 combines with J gene TRBJ1-2, with 7 bases identical to TRBD1. V shed 4 bases, J shed 8 bases, and the junction held 13 bases outside the gene matches. This CDR3 spans 15 amino acids. The V gene's germline CDR1 is SEHNR and CDR2 FQNEAQ (reference sequence). The CDR3 spells CASSYTKQGPSGYTF. For the CDR3, the DNA is TGTGCCAGCAGCTACACGAAACAGGGGCCTTCGGGCTACACCTTC.

The rearrangement joins TRBV15 to TRBJ2-7, with 9 bases identical to TRBD2. This CDR3 is built from 16 residues. Per germline, CDR1 LNHNV and CDR2 YYDKDF (reference sequence). V gave up 1 base and J gave up 6 bases; unmatched junction bases: 10. CDR3 coding DNA: TGTGCCACCAGCAGAGGGATAATAGCGGGAGAGGGCGAGCAGTACTTC. This translates into CATSRGIIAGEGEQYF.

The CDR3 DNA sequence: TGCAGCGTCGTACAGGGCCCGACAGGGGGACACACACACAATGAGCAGTTCTTC. It specifies CSVVQGPTGGHTHNEQFF. The V call is TRBV29-1, the J call TRBJ2-1, with 9 bases fitting TRBD1. V lost 6 bases, J lost 5 bases, and 20 bases stayed unmatched. Germline V gene data show CDR1 as SQVTM and CDR2 as ANQGSEA. This CDR3 has 18 amino acids.

In its sample, this clone was seen a few times. The chain uses TRBV3-1 (or the pseudogene TRBV3-2) and TRBJ1-1; 10 nucleotides match TRBD1. Germline V gives CDR1 LGHDT, CDR2 YNNKEL (reference sequence). The length of the CDR3 is 14 residues. V lost 6 bases, J lost 5 bases, and 6 bases stayed unmatched. Here the CDR3 reads CASRETGGLTEAFF. CDR3 bases: TGTGCCAGCAGGGAGACAGGGGGCCTGACTGAAGCTTTCTTT.

This chain links TRBV27 with TRBJ1-2, with D hard to call. Germline values: CDR1 MNHEY, CDR2 SMNVEV (reference sequence). This CDR3 spans 15 amino acids. Between the trimmed V and J ends, which lost 5 bases and 5 bases, there was a span of 18 bases. This chain's CDR3 is CASSTMEAGKYGYTF. CDR3 coding DNA: TGTGCCAGCAGTACTATGGAAGCCGGGAAGTATGGCTACACCTTC.

The chain combines TRBV12-3 or TRBV12-4 with TRBJ2-4; D remains ambiguous. CDR3 length equals 12 residues. V gave up 2 bases and J gave up 11 bases, with 10 bases separating them. The CDR3 loop reads CASSLFGLVQYF. CDR3 sequence (DNA): TGTGCCAGCAGTTTATTCGGTCTGGTTCAGTACTTC.

This clone appeared once. The chain is built from TRBV11-3 and TRBJ2-1; 9 nucleotides align to TRBD2. Unmatched junction bases numbered 8, after V lost 5 bases and J lost 6 bases. CDR1 SGHNT and CDR2 YENEEA come from the germline V gene. This CDR3 has 15 residues. The CDR3 loop is CASSQPPSGTNEQFF. CDR3 in DNA: TGTGCCAGCAGCCAGCCTCCTAGCGGGACCAATGAGCAGTTCTTC. The full variable domain, completed using reference TRBV11-3 and TRBJ2-1, is EAGVVQSPRYKIIEKKQPVAFWCNPISGHNTLYWYLQNLGQGPELLIRYENEEAVDDSQLPKDRFSAERLKGVDSTLKIQPAELGDSAVYLCASSQPPSGTNEQFFGPGTRLTVL.

V is TRBV11-3 and J is TRBJ1-3; a possible D gene is TRBD1 (5 bases). The V and J ends lost 3 bases and 0 bases respectively, with 12 bases between them. The CDR3 contains 16 residues. Germline-derived CDR1 and CDR2 are SGHNT and YENEEA. The chain's CDR3 is CASSFGGDLSGNTIYF. The DNA of the CDR3 is TGTGCCAGCAGCTTCGGAGGGGACCTCTCTGGAAACACCATATATTTT.

The rearrangement links TRBV7-9 to TRBJ1-4, with 8 bases lining up with TRBD1. The junction had 4 bases not matched to a gene; V was cut back by 5 bases and J by 5 bases. Germline CDR1 SEHNR, CDR2 FQNEAQ (reference sequence). The CDR3 contains 14 residues. DNA for the CDR3: TGTGCCAGCAGCCTGGGACAGGAAAATGAAAAACTGTTTTTT. Protein sequence: CASSLGQENEKLFF.

V and J are TRBV4-3 and TRBJ1-4, with 10 bases that match TRBD1. Germline CDR1 LGHNA, CDR2 YSLEER. This CDR3 has 17 amino acids. The trim removed 0 bases at V and 5 bases at J, leaving 6 bases unmatched. This chain's CDR3 is CASSQDWRTGGNEKLFF. Here the CDR3 DNA reads TGCGCCAGCAGCCAAGATTGGAGGACAGGGGGGAATGAAAAACTGTTTTTT.

The chain carries TRBV7-2 and TRBJ1-1; D is unclear. The CDR3 totals 15 residues. The germline CDR1 and CDR2 sequences are SGHTA and FQGNSA. V gave up 5 bases and J gave up 0 bases, with 13 bases separating them. The CDR3 here is CASSPDPTLNTEAFF. The CDR3 bases are TGTGCCAGCAGCCCCGATCCGACACTGAACACTGAAGCTTTCTTT.

The genes are TRBV19 and TRBJ2-7, with TRBD1 matching over 7 bases. Germline V CDR1 and CDR2: LNHDA, SQIVND (reference sequence). Unmatched junction bases numbered 6, after V lost 3 bases and J lost 7 bases. This CDR3 region has 13 residues. CDR3 sequence reads: CASSINDRAEQYF. In nucleotides, the CDR3 is TGTGCCAGTAGTATTAATGACAGGGCGGAGCAGTACTTC.

This rearrangement joins TRBV27 to TRBJ2-1, with D possibly being TRBD2 (5 bases). The CDR3 has 13 residues. The germline CDR1 and CDR2 sequences are MNHEY and SMNVEV (reference sequence). Deletions cut 4 bases from V and 4 bases from J, with 8 bases between. The CDR3 sequence is CASSSAGYNEQFF. CDR3 coding DNA: TGTGCCAGCAGTTCGGCGGGTTACAATGAGCAGTTCTTC.

V and J are TRBV19 and TRBJ2-2; D remains ambiguous. There are 13 residues in the CDR3. Trimming took 4 bases from V and 7 from J, leaving 10 bases between them. The germline V gene has CDR1 LNHDA and CDR2 SQIVND (reference sequence). CDR3 DNA: TGTGCCAGTAGTACACAGTTCCGCGGGGAGCTGTTTTTT. Its protein product is CASSTQFRGELFF.